This entry concerns a single TCR beta chain. Method: immunoSEQ multiplex PCR; TCRdb's copy keeps in-frame clones and lacks some. Seen here are hundreds of thousands of clones, about 91% observed once, and the top ten hold 24%. The sample originates from a study of shared clonotypes between healthy human individuals. Study overall: The study used three CD4 naive, three CD4 memory, two CD8 naive and one CD8 memory plate per donor.

Naive CD8 cells were CD45RO-negative, positively selected for CCR7, excluding terminally differentiated effector memory CD45RA+ cells. Material for sequencing was naive CD8+ T cells sorted from blood. This TCR was sampled from a man under 40 in good health.

CDR3 sequence reads: CASSRREMNEQFF. The DNA for the CDR3 is TGTGCCAGTAGTAGGAGGGAAATGAATGAGCAGTTCTTC. V gene TRBV19 combines with J gene TRBJ2-1, with D perhaps matching TRBD2 (6 bases). Trimming took 4 bases from V and 7 from J, leaving 11 bases between them. The CDR3 spans 13 residues. Germline CDR1 reads LNHDA; CDR2 reads SQIVND (reference sequence).